This TCR beta chain was captured by sequencing in a study of cytomegalovirus exposure and HLA in healthy donors (dated by TCRdb to 2015 to 2018). Background on the whole study: In an earlier analysis of 587 of the donors, under 300 Gb of sequence data and 100 million or so unique TCR beta sequences from 180 million or so T cells were reported. The later analysis used no new phenotypic data to find candidate immune exposures, relying instead on TCR beta sequences and their occurrence across donors. A later genetic analysis took genome-wide SNP genotypes for about 55% of the 666 donors and used that subset as a discovery cohort. Among 398 genotyped donors of the cohort, an average of around 240,000 unique TCR beta nucleotide sequences were sequenced per donor, around a sixth of them non-productive. Every discovery cohort repertoire had been produced on one sequencing platform. Besides the first cohort of around 670 subjects, a separate validation cohort made up of about 120 different subjects was used. Donor age, sex, ethnicity and CMV serostatus were collected together with the repertoire data. Both class I and class II loci were covered by HLA typing, at four-digit resolution. Roughly 5 DR-DQ haplotypes were treated as single units for association and clustering because of strong linkage in the cohort. Among the roughly 380 genotyped donors, roughly 80% belonged to the genetic ancestry cluster associated with self-reported Caucasian donors. Approximately 300 gigabases of sequencing data and approximately 91 million unique TCR sequences made up an early release that covered 640 HLA-typed donors. The study profiled the T cell repertoires of 550 to 700 subjects by immunosequencing and related them to cytomegalovirus serostatus. An earlier analysis of 587 of the donors used high-throughput TCR beta sequencing to judge whether each TCR beta V gene segment behaved as functional or pseudogenic. Typing coverage varied by locus: roughly 629-640 donors for A, B, C, DRB1 and DQB1; roughly 520 for DQA1; approximately 570 for DPA1; 400 to 480 for DPB1. High-throughput TCR immunosequencing, statistical association of individual TCRs with disease status, and machine learning were combined to predict cytomegalovirus infection status. In a later analysis, previously published TCR beta repertoires from about 640 donors were re-analyzed and high-resolution HLA genotyping was added so that TCR occurrence patterns could be studied. The study aimed to test whether cataloging public T cell receptors could reveal signatures of past pathogen exposure.

V gives up 2 bases and J gives up 1 base, and the segment between their germline ends measures 6 bases. From cysteine to phenylalanine, the CDR3 is 14 amino acids long. The only DNA kept is the CDR3, 42 bases in frame from the first base. Reading the germline V gene gives CDR1 SGHRS and CDR2 YFSETQ. The cohort comprised under 700 healthy bone marrow donors. At the time of sampling, every cohort member was nominally healthy, though immune exposures that went unrecorded were likely present. The donor was CMV seropositive and was included in the group of some 290 seropositive cohort members. Every donor gave a peripheral blood sample, and the peripheral blood mononuclear cells from that sample were used for TCR beta sequencing. Genomic DNA was extracted from the blood cell samples with the Qiagen DNeasy Blood Extraction Kit. To note about this clone: The target of this receptor is not known. Base qualities are not recorded, but no much larger clone differs from it by a single base. The same CDR3 arises from other DNA sequences in this sample as well.

Libraries were built with the immunoSEQ multiplex PCR assay. A mixture of 60 forward primers for TCR Vbeta segments and 13 reverse primers for TCR Jbeta segments was used in the multiplex PCR. The CDR3 region of rearranged TCR beta genes was amplified from genomic DNA with a multiplex PCR assay. The Illumina HiSeq System was used to sequence the amplified TCR beta libraries as 87-base-pair reads. In the source study's methods: Across the 666 repertoires, a later analysis counted 60 million to 90 million unique TCR beta chains, around 10 million of which were shared by at least two donors. Raw reads were error-corrected and collapsed into unique sequences by a nearest-neighbor algorithm in which closely related sequences were merged to remove PCR and sequencing errors. V, D and J gene segments were assigned by aligning CDR3 sequences to IMGT reference sequences. For a sequence to be retained, a match of at least six nucleotides to both a V gene segment and a J gene segment was required. Rearrangements were classified as productive when the CDR3 lacked stop codons and remained in frame with V and J, and all other rearrangements were classified as non-productive. Following IMGT convention, CDR3 was defined as the stretch from the second conserved V-encoded cysteine up to the conserved J-encoded phenylalanine. Sequences without an unambiguous match to a single V gene segment were excluded from the earlier analysis of over 500 of the donors. In an earlier analysis of roughly 600 of the donors, a V segment was called functional when productive rearrangements were above 56.7%, and segregating when the standard deviation between donors exceeded 5%. To diagnose cytomegalovirus status from the catalog of TCR beta chain sequences, a statistical classification framework was built. In a later analysis, V and J genes were assigned by comparing TCR nucleotide sequences against IMGT/GENE-DB human TR gene sequences. Using the TCRdist pipeline, a later analysis assigned CDR3 sequences along with most-parsimonious VDJ recombination scenarios. In a later analysis, each TCR beta chain was defined by its CDR3 amino acid sequence together with its V-gene family, and reads lacking a unique V-gene family were excluded. As a way to deal with suspected cross-contamination and a sequencing artifact, a later analysis dropped under 600 nucleotide sequences that were highly shared and had low generation probability. In a later analysis, a clonal expansion index was calculated for each public chain from normalized within-repertoire ranks of inferred template counts. A later analysis computed generation probabilities with a VDJ recombination model fitted to out-of-frame rearrangements, and checked the results against IGoR. In a later analysis, TCR-TCR, TCR-HLA and TCR-CMV co-occurrence was scored with hypergeometric tests, and a repertoire-size bias correction was applied to TCR pairs. In a later analysis, false discovery rates were estimated by permuting HLA or CMV assignments 20 times. In a later analysis, co-occurring TCRs were grouped with DBSCAN, and TCRdist sequence similarity was added when clustering was performed within HLA-allele-positive subsets. Repertoires with fewer than 30,000 or more than 120,000 public chains, plus five repertoires with anomalous nucleotide sharing, were excluded from co-occurrence clustering. Entries here come from immuneACCESS through TCRdb and include only in-frame sequences with V and J called. Some clones fail to appear in such tables; in the studies checked, an unresolved V gene covers under half of the shortfall, and the cause of the remainder is unknown. V and J calls and clone size follow that table, whereas D and trimming were derived from the DNA. The sample contains around 90,000 clones, more than 55% of them found a single time. Roughly 5.5% of the sample lies in the top ten.

What the research found in general, with its limitations: It was suggested by the authors that the approach could potentially be generalized to other disease states and immunological phenotypes. Because some donors lacked HLA typing at each locus, the association tests relied only on the typed subset. A later analysis found that TCR association rates varied across HLA loci, with DRB1 alleles showing the most associated TCRs and HLA-C alleles the fewest. At a false discovery rate of 0.05, a later analysis linked about 17,000 TCR beta sequences to specific HLA alleles. In an earlier analysis of several hundred of the donors, most TCR beta V segments were observed in productive rearrangements about 90% or about 30% of the time, broadly matching IMGT annotations. Assigning TCR associations to individual alleles was difficult when HLA alleles, especially DR and DQ, strongly co-occurred. Compared with the 666-donor mean, donors in an Asian-associated ancestry cluster had fewer N-insertions in productive TCRs, according to a later genetic analysis. Most CMV-associated TCR beta chains appeared to be HLA-restricted in a later analysis, and the HLA associations seemed to be driven largely by CMV exposure. Linkage disequilibrium might explain the correlated functional status among segregating V segments, but an unknown experimental factor could not be excluded. Around 16 rarely observed V segments, including chromosome 9 orphons, were excluded from the earlier analysis of 550 to 700 of the donors because counts were too low. In a later analysis, HLA-associated TCR beta chains showed more clonal expansion and lower generation probabilities than non-associated chains that were equally common. A total of 150 or so TCR beta chains were listed by the study as associated with cytomegalovirus. Sequencing depth was assumed to be roughly uniform across donors in the presence/absence analyses, though that assumption may not hold. In both the original and validation cohorts, the classifier was reported to diagnose cytomegalovirus status with high specificity and sensitivity. Several of the top co-occurrence clusters appeared to be linked to parvovirus B19, influenza, CMV and Epstein-Barr virus, according to a later analysis. A further reported finding was that TCR beta sequences accurately predicted the HLA-A and HLA-B alleles for most subjects in the first cohort. A cluster of highly shared sequence variants was judged likely to be a technical artifact of the sequencing pipeline. In vitro tests confirmed that a few of the cytomegalovirus-associated TCR beta chains recognize cytomegalovirus antigens. The cohort was sequenced for TCR beta chains only, and without alpha or paired-chain data the features that could be detected were limited. Across donors, most TCR sequences were observed very rarely, whereas some public TCRs were present in many individuals. CMV serostatus was the only immune exposure information available for the cohort. Some IMGT-functional V segments, including TRBV6-2 and TRBV6-3, could not be told apart with the 87-base-pair reads, so those segments were excluded. V-gene and J-gene trimming of TCR beta chains was associated with a missense DCLRE1C variant in a later genetic analysis, and the association was replicated in an independent cohort.

The sample taken for sequencing was PBMCs. The sequence links TRBV5-1 to TRBJ2-2; TRBD1 is a possible D gene, resting on 5 matching bases. The sequence derives from a boy between 5 and 17 years old in good health and CMV-seropositive. The CDR3 protein sequence reads: CASSLGQNTGELFF. Read as DNA, the sequence is TGCGCCAGCAGCTTAGGACAGAACACCGGGGAGCTGTTTTTT.